This paragraph covers one T cell receptor beta chain sequence. Method: immunoSEQ multiplex PCR; TCRdb's copy keeps in-frame clones and lacks some. The data contain approximately 160,000 clones, over 75% of them singletons. The data were obtained in a study of cytotoxic CD8 clonotypes in ibrutinib-treated CLL. The receptor's source is a human donor with chronic lymphocytic leukemia. The sequences come from PBMCs, collected at disease progression, from a patient treated with ibrutinib.

The CDR3 protein is CASSYGSGSELETQYF. As DNA, the CDR3 is TGTGCCAGCAGTTACGGGAGCGGGAGCGAATTAGAGACCCAGTACTTC. The rearrangement joins TRBV6-5 to TRBJ2-5, with TRBD2 matching 8 bases. Germline CDR1 MNHEY, CDR2 SVGAGI. CDR3 length: 16 amino acids. Trimming cost V 2 bases and J 4 bases; bases outside gene matches: 9.